This T cell receptor beta chain was found in a study of OX40 agonist ivuxolimab in advanced cancers. Measured with immunoSEQ multiplex PCR; TCRdb has only the in-frame clones, and not every one. The sample lists 50,000 to 75,000 clones, less than 95% occurring once. CDR1 MDHEN and CDR2 SYDVKM come from the germline V gene. Trimming at V came to 8 bases and at J to 1 base, leaving 0 bases not matched to a gene. The CDR3 has 12 amino acids. Sequenced material: CD4+ or CD8+ T cells sorted from blood, taken in a trial of the OX40 agonist ivuxolimab. J is TRBJ2-7 and V is TRBV28; TRBD1 aligns across 9 bases. The clonotype was recovered from an adult with an advanced solid tumor such as melanoma, head and neck, liver or kidney cancer. CDR3 nucleotides: TGTGCCAGCGGGACAGGGTCCTACGAGCAGTACTTC. The encoded protein is CASGTGSYEQYF.